Listed below are T cell receptor beta chains from one sample, sequenced in a study of T-cell reconstitution after alpha-beta-depleted transplantation in children. TCRdb re-called the PCR reads through MiXCR, storing one row per CDR3 protein. The top ten clones hold approximately 2.5% of a sample with more than 200,000 distinct CDR3 sequences, under 30% of them seen once. This specimen consisted of PBMCs, obtained before TCRalphabeta/CD19-depleted stem cell transplant. These receptors came from a girl aged 2 to 9 with Fanconi anemia, due to receive a stem cell transplant. The CDR3 runs from the conserved cysteine through the conserved F or W. D genes are given only for firm matches. Size is omitted from some rows. Given values are once, few, many or a class for expanded clones.

>TRBV12-3/TRBV12-4|TRBJ2-7|.|many
TGTGCCAGCAGTTTATCCCCCACAGGCTCCTACGAGCAGTACTTC
CASSLSPTGSYEQYF
>TRBV6-5|TRBJ1-4|TRBD1|many
TGTGCCAGCAGTACAGGGGACGGGAATGAAAAACTGTTTTTT
CASSTGDGNEKLFF
>TRBV4-2|TRBJ2-7|TRBD2|many
TGTGCCAGCAGCCGAGACAAGACTAGCGGGGGCTACGAGCAGTACTTC
CASSRDKTSGGYEQYF
>TRBV20-1|TRBJ2-7|TRBD1|many
TGCAGTGCTAGAGTCAGGGGACAGGGCTTCGCCTACGAGCAGTACTTC
CSARVRGQGFAYEQYF
>TRBV12-3/TRBV12-4|TRBJ2-3|TRBD2|many
TGTGCCAGCAGTAATACTAGCGGGCCCACAGATACGCAGTATTTT
CASSNTSGPTDTQYF
>TRBV5-1|TRBJ2-3|TRBD1|few
TGCGCCAGCGCTTGGGGTATGACAGGGACCACAGATACGCAGTATTTT
CASAWGMTGTTDTQYF
>TRBV5-6|TRBJ2-1|.|.
TGTGCCAGCACCACAGGACGAAGTTACAATGAGCAGTTCTTC
CASTTGRSYNEQFF
>TRBV7-2|TRBJ2-6|.|few
TGTGCCAGCAGAATTACAGGGTCTGGGGCCAACGTCCTGACTTTC
CASRITGSGANVLTF
>TRBV5-5|TRBJ2-7|.|.
TGTGCCAGCAGCGCCGTTGGGGACGAGCAGTACTTC
CASSAVGDEQYF
>TRBV7-6|TRBJ2-1|.|.
TGTGCCAGCAGCTTAGATCTAGCTGTCAATGAGCAGTTCTTC
CASSLDLAVNEQFF
>TRBV9|TRBJ2-7|TRBD2|many
TGTGCCAGCAGCGTAGGGCTAGCGGGGATCTACGAGCAGTACTTC
CASSVGLAGIYEQYF
>TRBV29-1|TRBJ1-1|TRBD1|.
TGCAGCGTTGAACCCCAAGGGACAGGGGCCACTGAAGCTTTCTTT
CSVEPQGTGATEAFF
>TRBV7-3|TRBJ2-1|TRBD1|many
TGTGCCAGCAGCTTCTTGGGACAGGGACAGTTCTTC
CASSFLGQGQFF
>TRBV6-5|TRBJ2-7|TRBD1|many
TGTGCCAGCAGTTACGGGGGACAGAACGAGCAGTACTTC
CASSYGGQNEQYF
>TRBV7-2|TRBJ2-4|.|many
TGTGCCAGCAGCTTAGTCGCACTATCCAGCTTAGCCAAAAACATTCAGTACTTC
CASSLVALSSLAKNIQYF
>TRBV5-6|TRBJ2-1|.|many
TGTGCCAGCAGCTTCAGGCGGGAACGCTCCTACAATGAGCAGTTCTTC
CASSFRRERSYNEQFF
>TRBV12-3/TRBV12-4|TRBJ2-7|TRBD1|many
TGTGCCACAAAGAGGGACAGGGGGGACGAGCAGTACTTC
CATKRDRGDEQYF
>TRBV20-1|TRBJ2-3|.|many
TGCAGTGCTGCCCATTACTATTTAGGGGATACGCAGTATTTT
CSAAHYYLGDTQYF
>TRBV29-1|TRBJ2-7|.|many
TGCAGCGTCAAAGGGGCCTGGAGCCGCTCCTACGAGCAGTACTTC
CSVKGAWSRSYEQYF
>TRBV5-6|TRBJ2-1|.|many
TGTGCCAGCAGCACAGGCCATGTCGTTGAGCAGTTCTTC
CASSTGHVVEQFF
>TRBV5-1|TRBJ2-1|TRBD2|many
TGCGCCAGCAGCTTGGGGGGGACTACTAAGATCAATGAGCAGTTCTTC
CASSLGGTTKINEQFF
>TRBV29-1|TRBJ2-1|TRBD2|few
TGCAGCGTTGATGGCGGGAGGGTATACAATGAGCAGTTCTTC
CSVDGGRVYNEQFF
>TRBV29-1|TRBJ2-3|TRBD2|few
TGCAGCGTTGAAGATCTGGCGACTAGCGGCGGCACAGATACGCAGTATTTT
CSVEDLATSGGTDTQYF
>TRBV10-3|TRBJ2-7|.|many
TGTGCCATCAGTGACTCAGGATTACGGGCCATCTACGAGCAGTACTTC
CAISDSGLRAIYEQYF
>TRBV7-8|TRBJ2-1|TRBD2|.
TGTGCCAGCAGCTTATACACTAGCGGTTACTACTCCTACAATGAGCAGTTCTTC
CASSLYTSGYYSYNEQFF
>TRBV7-6|TRBJ2-5|.|few
TGTGCCAGCAGCTCGATACAGAAGACCCAGTACTTC
CASSSIQKTQYF
>TRBV7-3|TRBJ2-7|TRBD2|.
TGTGCCAGCAGCCCTCAGTCTAGCGGGGGGGCCATGTACTTC
CASSPQSSGGAMYF
>TRBV12-3/TRBV12-4|TRBJ2-3|.|many
TGTGCCAGCAGTTTAGCACTGACTAGCACAGATACGCAGTATTTT
CASSLALTSTDTQYF
>TRBV3-1|TRBJ1-1|.|.
TGTGCCTTCTGCATGCAAATCGGGTCTAACACTGAAGCTTTCTTT
CAFCMQIGSNTEAFF
>TRBV29-1|TRBJ2-7|TRBD2|.
TGCAGCGTCGGGACTAGCGGACCCTACGAGCAGTACTTC
CSVGTSGPYEQYF
>TRBV18|TRBJ2-2|.|.
TGTGCCAGCTCACCGGGACTCAACACCGGGGAGCTGTTTTTT
CASSPGLNTGELFF
>TRBV29-1|TRBJ2-7|.|few
TGCAGCGTTAGGGCAACACCCTACGAGCAGTACTTC
CSVRATPYEQYF
>TRBV12-3/TRBV12-4|TRBJ1-5|.|.
TGTGCCAGCAGTTTATTCGAACGGAACAATCAGCCCCAGCATTTT
CASSLFERNNQPQHF
>TRBV5-1|TRBJ1-2|.|few
TGCGCCAGCAGCTGGGACTTTTATGGCTACACCTTC
CASSWDFYGYTF
>TRBV20-1|TRBJ2-7|TRBD1|.
TGCAGTGCTAGAGGCCCCGGGACAGGACCTTCCCGCGCCTCCTACGAGCAGTACTTC
CSARGPGTGPSRASYEQYF
>TRBV29-1|TRBJ2-3|.|few
TGCAGCGCGGGGTCTAGGGCAGATACGCAGTATTTT
CSAGSRADTQYF
>TRBV11-2|TRBJ2-7|.|.
TGTGCCAGCGAATCAGACTGGTTTGGTTACGAGCAGTACTTC
CASESDWFGYEQYF
>TRBV7-6|TRBJ2-3|TRBD2|.
TGTGCCAGCAGCTTAGCGAATTACGGAGCGGGGTCCACAGATACGCAGTATTTT
CASSLANYGAGSTDTQYF
>TRBV20-1|TRBJ2-1|TRBD2|.
TGCAGTGCTACGGCAAAGCGGGGGGGTTACAATGAGCAGTTCTTC
CSATAKRGGYNEQFF
>TRBV15|TRBJ2-3|.|many
TGTGCCACCAGCAGGGACACCCTCACAGATACGCAGTATTTT
CATSRDTLTDTQYF
>TRBV5-1|TRBJ2-2|TRBD2|many
TGCGCCAGCAGCCTCCCGGGAGGGCTGAACACCGGGGAGCTGTTTTTT
CASSLPGGLNTGELFF
>TRBV11-3|TRBJ2-4|.|.
TGTGCCAGCAGCTTAGCCGGACTACCAAACATTCAGTACTTC
CASSLAGLPNIQYF
>TRBV12-3/TRBV12-4|TRBJ2-7|.|few
TGTGCCAGCAGTTTGATGAACCCCCTGGCGCGGGAGCAGTACTTC
CASSLMNPLAREQYF
>TRBV20-1|TRBJ2-1|.|many
TGCAGTGCTTTCTTTACCCCTATCAATGAGCAGTTCTTC
CSAFFTPINEQFF
>TRBV12-3/TRBV12-4|TRBJ1-4|.|many
TGTGCCAGCACTCAGCATTCCGGGACGGGAGAAAAACTGTTTTTT
CASTQHSGTGEKLFF
>TRBV12-3/TRBV12-4|TRBJ2-7|.|.
TGTGCCAGCAGTTTAGCGCCTGGGGGTTTAAACTACGAGCAGTACTTC
CASSLAPGGLNYEQYF
>TRBV29-1|TRBJ1-3|.|few
TGCAGCGTTGATGCTGGAAACACCATATATTTT
CSVDAGNTIYF
>TRBV29-1|TRBJ2-7|TRBD1|.
TGCAGCGTTAATTTACAGGGGGCGCAGGCCGAGCAGTACTTC
CSVNLQGAQAEQYF
>TRBV5-1|TRBJ2-4|.|.
TGCGCCAGCAGCTTGGGGGGGAAGGGGTTCACCAAAAACATTCAGTACTTC
CASSLGGKGFTKNIQYF
>TRBV29-1|TRBJ1-1|TRBD1|.
TGCAGCATGACAGGGAGTAGTTTCGACACTGAAGCTTTCTTT
CSMTGSSFDTEAFF
>TRBV20-1|TRBJ2-1|TRBD2|few
TGCAGTGCTAGCGGGGGGGCTTACAATGAGCAGTTCTTC
CSASGGAYNEQFF
>TRBV29-1|TRBJ2-7|.|few
TGCAGCGTTGAGGATGCCTTGGGTCGTGAGCAGTACTTC
CSVEDALGREQYF
>TRBV15|TRBJ1-2|TRBD1|many
TGTGCCACCAGCAGAACTAGACAGGGGAGGTACGGCTACACCTTC
CATSRTRQGRYGYTF
>TRBV5-1|TRBJ2-1|TRBD2|few
TGCGCCAGCAGCTCGGGACTAGCGGGTCTAAACAATGAGCAGTTCTTC
CASSSGLAGLNNEQFF
>TRBV21-1|TRBJ2-7|.|.
TGTGCCAGCAGCAAAGTTTCCGGGAAATCCTACGAGCAGTACTTC
CASSKVSGKSYEQYF
>TRBV7-7|TRBJ2-5|TRBD2|.
TGTGCCAGCAGCCGTCTAGGCCGCCTAGCGGGGGTACAAGAGACCCAGTACTTC
CASSRLGRLAGVQETQYF
>TRBV12-3/TRBV12-4|TRBJ2-4|TRBD2|.
TGTGCCAGCAGTTTAGGACTAGCGGGGGGAGGAGGAAACATTCAGTACTTC
CASSLGLAGGGGNIQYF